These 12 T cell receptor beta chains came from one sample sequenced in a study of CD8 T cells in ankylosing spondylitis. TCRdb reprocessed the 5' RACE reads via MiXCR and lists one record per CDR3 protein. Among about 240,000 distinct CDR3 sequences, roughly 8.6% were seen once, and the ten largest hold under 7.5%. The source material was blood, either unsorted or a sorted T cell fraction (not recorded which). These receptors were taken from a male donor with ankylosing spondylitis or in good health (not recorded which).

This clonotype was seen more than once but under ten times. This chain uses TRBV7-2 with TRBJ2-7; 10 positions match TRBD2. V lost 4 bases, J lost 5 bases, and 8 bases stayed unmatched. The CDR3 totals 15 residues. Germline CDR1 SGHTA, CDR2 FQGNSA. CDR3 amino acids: CASSSSGGPYHEQYF. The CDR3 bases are TGTGCCAGCAGCTCTAGCGGGGGACCCTACCACGAGCAGTACTTC.

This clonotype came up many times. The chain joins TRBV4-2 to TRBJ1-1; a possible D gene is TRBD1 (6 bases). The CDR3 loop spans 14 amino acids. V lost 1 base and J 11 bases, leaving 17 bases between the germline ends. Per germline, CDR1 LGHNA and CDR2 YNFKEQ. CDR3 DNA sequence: TGTGCCAGCAGCCAAGGAACAGGGTACCCTAACGCTTTCTTT. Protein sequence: CASSQGTGYPNAFF.

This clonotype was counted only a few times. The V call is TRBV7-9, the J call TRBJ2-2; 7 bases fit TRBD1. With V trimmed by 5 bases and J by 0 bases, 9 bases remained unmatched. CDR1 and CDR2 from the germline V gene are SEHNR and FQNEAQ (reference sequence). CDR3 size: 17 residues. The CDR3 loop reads CASSRRTGDSNTGELFF. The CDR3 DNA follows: TGTGCCAGCAGCCGGAGGACAGGCGACTCGAACACCGGGGAGCTGTTTTTT.

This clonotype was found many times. DNA of the CDR3: TGCAGCGCTACAGACAGGGGGACTTCACCCCTCCACTTT. Translating it yields CSATDRGTSPLHF. J is TRBJ1-6 and V is TRBV29-1; 9 positions agree with TRBD1. There are 13 residues in the CDR3. V shed 7 bases and J 9 bases; nucleotides not matched to a gene: 7. The V gene's germline CDR1 is SQVTM and CDR2 ANQGSEA.

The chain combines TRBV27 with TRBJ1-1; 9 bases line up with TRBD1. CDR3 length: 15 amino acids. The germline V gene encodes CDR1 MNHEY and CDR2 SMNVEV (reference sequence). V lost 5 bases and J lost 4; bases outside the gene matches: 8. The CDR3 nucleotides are TGTGCCAGCAGTGAAGACAGGGGGGGTGGCACTGAAGCTTTCTTT. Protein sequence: CASSEDRGGGTEAFF.

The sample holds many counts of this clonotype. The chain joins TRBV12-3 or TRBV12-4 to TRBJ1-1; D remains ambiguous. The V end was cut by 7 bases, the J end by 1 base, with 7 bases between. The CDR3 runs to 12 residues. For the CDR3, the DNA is TGTGCCAGCACCCGCAGGAACACTGAAGCTTTCTTT. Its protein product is CASTRRNTEAFF.

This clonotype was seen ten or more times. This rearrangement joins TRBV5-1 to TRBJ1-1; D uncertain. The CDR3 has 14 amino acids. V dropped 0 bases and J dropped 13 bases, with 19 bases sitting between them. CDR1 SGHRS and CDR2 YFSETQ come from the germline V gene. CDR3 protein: CASSLDFPGSRIFF. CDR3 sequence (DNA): TGCGCCAGCAGCTTGGATTTTCCGGGTTCTCGAATTTTCTTT.

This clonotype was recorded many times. In nucleotides, the CDR3 is TGTGCCATCAGTGAGGCTCCCAGGGGGAATCAGCCCCAGCATTTT. Encoded protein: CAISEAPRGNQPQHF. The V and J genes are TRBV10-3 and TRBJ1-5; the match to TRBD1 covers 7 bases. Looked up from germline, CDR1 is ENHRY and CDR2 is SYGVKD. The CDR3 extends over 15 amino acids. Trimming at V came to 2 bases and at J to 4 bases, leaving 5 bases not matched to a gene.

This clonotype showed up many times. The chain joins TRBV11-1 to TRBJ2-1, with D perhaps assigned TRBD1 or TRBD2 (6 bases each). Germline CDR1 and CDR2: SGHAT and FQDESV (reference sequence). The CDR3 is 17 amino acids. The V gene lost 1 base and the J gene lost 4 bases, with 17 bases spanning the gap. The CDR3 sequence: CASSLGGLASGYNEQFF. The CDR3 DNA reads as TGTGCCAGCAGCTTAGGGGGGCTAGCAAGCGGGTACAATGAGCAGTTCTTC.

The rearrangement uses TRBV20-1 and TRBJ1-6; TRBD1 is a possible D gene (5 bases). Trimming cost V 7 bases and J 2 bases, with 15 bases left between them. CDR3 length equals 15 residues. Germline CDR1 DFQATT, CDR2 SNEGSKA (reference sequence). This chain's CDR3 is CSVAPGGAYNSPLHF. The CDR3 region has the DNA TGCAGTGTTGCACCCGGGGGGGCCTATAATTCACCCCTCCACTTT.

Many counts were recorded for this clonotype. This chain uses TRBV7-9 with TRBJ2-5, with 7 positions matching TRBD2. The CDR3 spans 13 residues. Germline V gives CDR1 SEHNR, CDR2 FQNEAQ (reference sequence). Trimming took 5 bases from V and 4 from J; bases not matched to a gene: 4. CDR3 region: CASSQTSRETQYF. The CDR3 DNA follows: TGTGCCAGCAGCCAGACTAGCAGAGAGACCCAGTACTTC.

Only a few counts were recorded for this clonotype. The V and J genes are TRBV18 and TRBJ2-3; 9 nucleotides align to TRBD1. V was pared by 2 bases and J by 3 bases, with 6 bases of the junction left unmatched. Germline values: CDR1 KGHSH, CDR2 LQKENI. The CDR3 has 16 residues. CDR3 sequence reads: CASSPTGTGITDTQYF. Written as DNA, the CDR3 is TGTGCCAGCTCACCAACCGGGACAGGGATTACAGATACGCAGTATTTT.